This T cell receptor (beta chain) was sequenced during a study of cytomegalovirus exposure and HLA in healthy donors (dated by TCRdb to the late 2010s). Regarding the study in general: An earlier analysis of some 550 of the donors reported 250 to 300 Gb of sequence data and roughly 110 million unique TCR beta sequences from some 180 million T cells. An early release that covered roughly 600 HLA-typed donors contained approximately 300 gigabases of sequencing data and 70 million to 100 million unique TCR sequences. Of the 300 to 400 genotyped donors, about 84% fell in the genetic ancestry cluster associated with self-reported Caucasian donors. The study aimed to test whether cataloging public T cell receptors could reveal signatures of past pathogen exposure. The study used immunosequencing to profile the T cell repertoires of 670 or so subjects and linked those repertoires to cytomegalovirus serostatus. Along with the approximately 700-subject first cohort, a separate validation cohort of around 120 different subjects was used. To predict cytomegalovirus infection status, the study combined high-throughput TCR immunosequencing, statistical association of individual TCRs with disease status, and machine learning. A later analysis re-analyzed previously published TCR beta repertoires from approximately 670 donors and added high-resolution HLA genotyping to study TCR occurrence patterns. In the later analysis, no new phenotypic data were used to find candidate immune exposures; instead, reliance was placed on TCR beta sequences and their occurrence across donors. In an earlier analysis of a few hundred of the donors, high-throughput TCR beta sequencing was used to judge whether each TCR beta V gene segment behaved as functional or pseudogenic. Donor age, sex, ethnicity and CMV serostatus were compiled together with the repertoire data. In a later genetic analysis, genome-wide SNP genotypes for about 55% of the roughly 700 donors were used, and that subset was treated as a discovery cohort. All discovery cohort repertoires had been generated on a single sequencing platform. HLA typing covered class I and class II loci at four-digit resolution. Typing coverage differed by locus: A, B, C, DRB1 and DQB1 were typed in roughly 620-630 donors, DQA1 in 522, DPA1 in approximately 600, and DPB1 in 450 to 480. Roughly 5 DR-DQ haplotypes were handled as single units for association and clustering, since linkage in the cohort was strong. Among some 400 genotyped donors of the cohort, an average of around 240,000 unique TCR beta nucleotide sequences was sequenced per donor, of which 15% to 20% were non-productive.

Details on this clone: It has no known antigen specificity.

Receptor libraries were prepared by the immunoSEQ multiplex PCR assay. For the multiplex PCR, a mixture combining 60 forward primers for TCR Vbeta segments and 13 reverse primers for TCR Jbeta segments was used. A multiplex PCR assay on genomic DNA amplified the CDR3 region of rearranged TCR beta genes. On the Illumina HiSeq System, the amplified TCR beta libraries were sequenced as 87-base-pair reads. Processing in the source paper ran as follows. A later analysis tallied roughly 78 million unique TCR beta chains across the 660 or so repertoires, and approximately 9.9 million of those chains were shared by two or more donors. Raw reads were error-corrected and collapsed into unique sequences with a nearest-neighbor algorithm that merged closely related sequences to remove PCR and sequencing errors. V, D and J gene segments were assigned by aligning CDR3 sequences to IMGT reference sequences. For a sequence to be retained, a match of at least six nucleotides to both a V gene segment and a J gene segment was required. Rearrangements were called productive when the CDR3 lacked stop codons and stayed in frame with V and J; all others were non-productive. CDR3 was defined according to IMGT convention as the region running from the second conserved V-encoded cysteine to the conserved J-encoded phenylalanine. The earlier analysis of more than 450 of the donors excluded sequences that lacked an unambiguous match to a single V gene segment. An earlier analysis of under 750 of the donors called V segments functional above 56.7% productive rearrangements and segregating when the between-donor standard deviation exceeded 5%. A statistical classification framework was developed to diagnose cytomegalovirus status using the catalog of TCR beta chain sequences. A later analysis assigned V and J genes by comparing TCR nucleotide sequences with IMGT/GENE-DB human TR gene sequences. The TCRdist pipeline was used in a later analysis to assign CDR3 sequences and most-parsimonious VDJ recombination scenarios. In a later analysis, every TCR beta chain was defined by the combination of its CDR3 amino acid sequence and its V-gene family, and reads without a unique V-gene family were dropped. As a way to deal with suspected cross-contamination and a sequencing artifact, a later analysis dropped 500 to 700 nucleotide sequences that were highly shared and had low generation probability. In a later analysis, a clonal expansion index for each public chain was calculated from normalized within-repertoire ranks of inferred template counts. In a later analysis, generation probabilities were computed with a VDJ recombination model fitted to out-of-frame rearrangements, and the resulting probabilities were checked against IGoR. In a later analysis, hypergeometric tests were used to score TCR-TCR, TCR-HLA and TCR-CMV co-occurrence, with a repertoire-size bias correction applied to TCR pairs. False discovery rates were estimated in a later analysis by permuting HLA or CMV assignments 20 times. In a later analysis, co-occurring TCRs were grouped using DBSCAN, and TCRdist sequence similarity was added for clustering within HLA-allele-positive subsets. For co-occurrence clustering, repertoires with fewer than 30,000 or more than 120,000 public chains were excluded, along with roughly 5 repertoires with anomalous nucleotide sharing. As stored in TCRdb, this immuneACCESS dataset retains in-frame rearrangements with V and J assigned. A fraction of the clones does not appear; measured against another copy, unresolved V genes explain less than half of the discrepancy, and the remainder lacks a known reason. The D gene and trimming were derived from the DNA, and the V and J assignments and clone size from that table. The table kept for this sample lists approximately 43,000 clones. The biggest ten clones account for about 1.8% of the sample.

The germline V gene provides CDR1 MDHEN and CDR2 SYDVKM. Germline trimming: 5 bases from V, 5 bases from J; junction bases outside gene matches: 12. Counted from cysteine to phenylalanine, this CDR3 has 15 amino acids. Only the CDR3 region is kept as DNA, spanning 45 bases read in frame from base 1. The cohort consisted of 670 or so healthy bone marrow donors. At the time of sampling, every cohort member was nominally healthy, though immune exposures that went unrecorded were likely present. The donor tested CMV seronegative, placing the donor among the approximately 400 seronegative members of the cohort. Each donor provided a peripheral blood sample, and peripheral blood mononuclear cells were used for TCR beta sequencing. The Qiagen DNeasy Blood Extraction Kit was used to extract genomic DNA from the blood cell samples. What the work shows at the level of the full study, not this receptor alone: Some IMGT-functional V segments, including TRBV6-2 and TRBV6-3, could not be told apart with the 87-base-pair reads, so those segments were excluded. A later analysis reported that several top co-occurrence clusters appeared linked to parvovirus B19, influenza, CMV and Epstein-Barr virus. Because HLA typing was missing for some donors at each locus, association tests included only the typed subset. According to the authors, the approach could potentially be generalized to other disease states and immunological phenotypes. A few of the identified cytomegalovirus-associated TCR beta chains were confirmed in vitro to be specific for cytomegalovirus antigens. An earlier analysis of 587 of the donors showed that most TCR beta V segments appeared in productive rearrangements either about 90% or about 30% of the time, which broadly matched IMGT annotations. In a later analysis, most CMV-associated TCR beta chains were found to appear HLA-restricted, with HLA associations seemingly driven largely by CMV exposure. A further reported finding was that TCR beta sequences accurately predicted the HLA-A and HLA-B alleles for most subjects in the first cohort. For the cohort, immune exposure information was limited to CMV serostatus. According to a later genetic analysis, donors in an Asian-associated ancestry cluster had fewer N-insertions in productive TCRs than the approximately 630-donor mean. Correlated functional status among segregating V segments might be attributable to linkage disequilibrium, but an unknown experimental factor could not be ruled out. Seventeen rarely observed V segments, including chromosome 9 orphons, were excluded from the earlier analysis of almost 600 of the donors because counts were too low. Assigning TCR associations to individual alleles was difficult when HLA alleles, especially DR and DQ, strongly co-occurred. A later genetic analysis associated a missense DCLRE1C variant with V-gene and J-gene trimming of TCR beta chains, and an independent cohort replicated the association. In both the original and validation cohorts, the classifier was reported to diagnose cytomegalovirus status with high specificity and sensitivity. The presence/absence analyses assumed that sequencing depth was roughly uniform across donors, and that assumption may not be true. In a later analysis, more than 15,000 TCR beta sequences were associated with specific HLA alleles at a false discovery rate of 0.05. In a later analysis, HLA-associated TCR beta chains were found to be more clonally expanded and to have lower generation probabilities than equally common non-associated chains. The study listed over 150 TCR beta chains as associated with cytomegalovirus. The sequencing pipeline was judged likely to have produced a cluster of highly shared sequence variants as a technical artifact. While some public TCRs were present in many individuals, most TCR sequences turned up only very rarely across donors. Only TCR beta chains were sequenced in this cohort, and the absence of alpha or paired-chain data limited detectable features. According to a later analysis, TCR association rates differed among HLA loci, with DRB1 alleles showing the most associated TCRs and HLA-C alleles showing the fewest.

This receptor was obtained from a woman between 25 and 40 years old in good health and CMV-seronegative. Recombination joined TRBV28 with TRBJ2-7; TRBD2 fits 7 bases in the junction. Material: PBMCs. The CDR3 region: CASSPLRGRTDEQYF. The DNA sequence reads TGTGCCAGCAGTCCACTGCGCGGGAGAACGGACGAGCAGTACTTC.